This passage covers 18 T cell receptor beta chains from one sample sequenced in a study of molecular identifiers for immune sequencing clone quantification. TCRdb ran MiXCR on the PCR reads and lists one entry per CDR3 protein. Here the sample spans some 650,000 distinct CDR3 sequences, 20% being singletons. The sample was naive CD8+ T cells from blood, with Jurkat cell RNA spiked in. The subset: FACS-sorted CD8+CD4-CCR7+CD45RA+ naive T cells. All receptors come from a human donor in good health. Some libraries in this study had Jurkat cell RNA spiked in.

On this clonotype: The junction does not match germline at one end; this may be a read error. The rearrangement uses TRBV7-9 and TRBJ1-1, with TRBD1 matching 7 bases. CDR1 is SEHNR and CDR2 is FQNEAQ in the germline V gene (reference sequence). The CDR3 totals 16 residues. For the CDR3, the DNA is TGTGCCGACGCGCTCTATCAGGGGGGCCTGAACACTGCAGCTTTCTTC. It yields the protein CADALYQGGLNTAAFF.

As concerns this clonotype: This may stem from a read error, because a much larger clone lies one nucleotide away. The gene calls are TRBV7-9 and TRBJ2-2; no clear D. CDR3 length: 16 residues. Germline V CDR1 and CDR2: SEHNR, FQNEAQ (reference sequence). Trimming stripped 5 bases from V and 0 bases from J, with 13 bases between. The CDR3 here is CASSLPRETNTGELFF. CDR3 bases: TGTGCCAGCAGCCTCCCACGAGAGACGAACACCGGGGAGCTGTTTTTT.

This clonotype has ten or more counts. CDR3 DNA: TGTGCCAGCAGCTCCCGTGAAGAGCAGTACTTC. This gives the protein CASSSREEQYF. V usage is TRBV7-9 and J usage is TRBJ2-7; D unclear. Looked up from germline, CDR1 is SEHNR and CDR2 is FQNEAQ (reference sequence). This CDR3 comprises 11 residues. Deletions cut 4 bases from V and 7 bases from J, with 8 bases between.

On this clonotype: With a much larger clone just one base away, this may be a read error. The chain is built from TRBV5-3 and TRBJ1-1; no reliable D call. TRBV5-3 falls under the ORF class, with uncertain function. The CDR3 sequence is 14 residues long. In nucleotides, the CDR3 is TGTGCCAGCAGCTGGGAGCAAAAGGGCACTGAAGCTTCCTTT. Translation: CASSWEQKGTEASF.

This clonotype came up many times. V usage is TRBV5-1 and J usage is TRBJ1-4; D is undetermined. The CDR3 totals 19 residues. The germline V and J ends were trimmed by 3 bases and 8 bases, with 29 bases remaining between them. Germline CDR1 reads SGHRS; CDR2 reads YFSETQ. The CDR3 DNA reads as TGCGCCAGCAGCTCCTACGAGAGCCAAACACCTAGCGGGAACGAAAAACTGTTTTTT. Residues: CASSSYESQTPSGNEKLFF.

The chain joins TRBV5-3 to TRBJ2-3, with no clear D. The closer fit of TRBJ1-5 to the DNA end suggests the J call may be wrong. TRBV5-3 is an ORF for which the function is uncertain. The CDR3 sequence is 12 residues long. The CDR3 region is CASSLGKDTQHF. CDR3 in DNA: TGTGCCAGCAGCCTGGGTAAAGATACGCAGCATTTT.

A remark on this clonotype: Since a much larger clone is just one base distant, this may be a read error. The CDR3 bases are TGTGCCAGCAGTAAACGCGCGGGGGGTGGCACAGATACGCAGTATTTT. Its protein is CASSKRAGGGTDTQYF. The chain carries TRBV2 and TRBJ2-3, with 8 bases lining up with TRBD2. J gave up 1 base and V 5 bases, and 8 bases lay outside the gene matches. CDR3 length: 16 residues. Germline assignment: CDR1 SNHLY and CDR2 FYNNEI. Full variable domain (rest looked up from reference TRBV2 and TRBJ2-3): EPEVTQTPSHQVTQMGQEVILRCVPISNHLYFYWYRQILGQKVEFLVSFYNNEISEKSEIFDDQFSVERPDGSNFTLKIRSTKLEDSAMYFCASSKRAGGGTDTQYFGPGTRLTVL.

At least ten counts were recorded for this clonotype. This chain connects TRBV7-6 to TRBJ2-3; TRBD2 matches at 8 bases. Germline assignment: CDR1 SGHVS and CDR2 FNYEAQ. V gave up 4 bases and J gave up 6 bases; unmatched junction bases: 6. CDR3 size: 14 residues. CDR3 DNA: TGTGCCAGCAGCTCAGGACTAGCTTGGGATACGCAGTATTTT. Translated: CASSSGLAWDTQYF.

In this sample, this clonotype turned up a few times. The gene calls are TRBV19 and TRBJ2-7; 9 positions agree with TRBD1. There are 15 residues in the CDR3. Germline assignment: CDR1 LNHDA and CDR2 SQIVND (reference sequence). V gave up 9 bases and J gave up 3 bases; unmatched junction bases: 12. The DNA for the CDR3 is TGTGCCAGCCAACTCATGGTGGGACAGGGCTACGAGCAGTACTTC. Its translation is CASQLMVGQGYEQYF. The full variable domain, with the rest looked up from reference TRBV19 and TRBJ2-7, is DGGITQSPKYLFRKEGQNVTLSCEQNLNHDAMYWYRQDPGQGLRLIYYSQIVNDFQKGDIAEGYSVSREKKESFPLTVTSAQKNPTAFYLCASQLMVGQGYEQYFGPGTRLTVT.

The sample holds a few counts of this clonotype. This may arise from a read error, as a much more abundant clone is one base away. J is TRBJ1-6 and V is TRBV5-6; a weak D match, TRBD1 (5 bases). This CDR3 has 16 residues. Germline CDR1 reads SGHDT; CDR2 reads YYEEEE. V lost 4 bases, J lost 11 bases, and 22 bases lay in between. This CDR3 is CASSRDRYGFGPPLHF. The CDR3 coding sequence is TGTGCCAGCAGCCGCGACAGATATGGGTTTGGTCCACCCCTCCACTTT.

This clonotype was seen a few times. The genes are TRBV4-1 and TRBJ2-5, with 9 bases that match TRBD2. CDR3 length equals 15 residues. With V trimmed by 2 bases and J by 5 bases, 6 bases remained unmatched. CDR1 is MGHRA and CDR2 is YSYEKL in the germline V gene. The CDR3 bases are TGCGCCAGCAGCCAAATAGCGGGGGCGGGGGAGACCCAGTACTTC. Its translation: CASSQIAGAGETQYF.

This clonotype was seen many times. CDR3 in amino acids: CASSFDPRGPDTQYF. The CDR3 coding sequence is TGTGCCAGCAGTTTTGATCCTAGGGGGCCAGATACGCAGTATTTT. The chain combines TRBV28 with TRBJ2-3, with TRBD1 matching 7 bases. V was pared by 3 bases and J by 4 bases, with 7 bases of the junction left unmatched. Germline lookup yields CDR1 MDHEN and CDR2 SYDVKM. The CDR3 has 15 residues.

At least ten counts were recorded for this clonotype. This chain links TRBV10-3 with TRBJ2-7; 7 bases align to TRBD1. Germline CDR1 is ENHRY and CDR2 is SYGVKD. The CDR3 sequence is 13 residues long. V lost 2 bases, J lost 4 bases, and 2 bases stayed unmatched. The CDR3 loop is CAISEMTGYEQYF. CDR3 bases: TGTGCCATCAGTGAGATGACAGGGTACGAGCAGTACTTC.

The gene calls are TRBV27 and TRBJ2-7; D may match TRBD1 or TRBD2 (5 bases each). The V gene lost 0 bases and the J gene lost 3 bases, with 12 bases spanning the gap. CDR3 length: 15 residues. CDR1 and CDR2 from the germline V gene are MNHEY and SMNVEV (reference sequence). The CDR3 reads CASSLSFWGSYEQYF. The CDR3 nucleotides are TGTGCCAGCAGTTTATCGTTTTGGGGGAGCTACGAGCAGTACTTC.

This clonotype has ten or more counts. The chain links TRBV7-8 to TRBJ2-7, with D perhaps assigned TRBD1 or TRBD2 (5 bases each). Between the trimmed V and J ends, which lost 5 bases and 4 bases, there was a span of 21 bases. The CDR3 runs to 16 residues. The germline V gene has CDR1 SGHVS and CDR2 FQNEAQ. The CDR3 reads CASSEPRDPRPYEQYF. As DNA, the CDR3 is TGTGCCAGCAGCGAGCCCCGGGACCCGCGGCCATACGAGCAGTACTTC.

This clonotype was recorded many times. One junction end does not reproduce the germline sequence, and a read error may be involved. This chain connects TRBV4-3 to TRBJ2-1; TRBD1 agrees at 8 bases. The CDR3 totals 15 residues. Looked up from germline, CDR1 is LGHNA and CDR2 is YSLEER. The CDR3 region is CASSLDRGSYNEQFF. The CDR3, as DNA: TGTGCCAGCAGCTTAGACAGGGGAAGCTACAATGAGCAGTTCTTC.

This clonotype has ten or more counts. This chain links TRBV6-2 or TRBV6-3 with TRBJ1-5, with a weak D call TRBD1 (5 bases). The CDR3 has 14 residues. V lost 5 bases and J 5 bases, leaving 13 bases between the germline ends. Per germline, CDR1 MNHEY and CDR2 SVGEGT. In DNA form, the CDR3 reads TGTGCCAGCAGTAACGGGCAGGGCTATCAGCCCCAGCATTTT. It codes for CASSNGQGYQPQHF.

V and J are TRBV28 and TRBJ2-5; TRBD2 matches at 9 bases. This CDR3 is 17 amino acids long. CDR1 and CDR2 from the germline V gene are MDHEN and SYDVKM. V was pared by 1 base and J by 3 bases, with 9 bases of the junction left unmatched. Here the CDR3 DNA reads TGTGCCAGCAGTTTATCCGGTGCGGGAGGGCCAAAAGAGACCCAGTACTTC. Translating it yields CASSLSGAGGPKETQYF.